These 24 T cell receptor beta chains were sequenced from one sample in a study of control samples from healthy donors and cancer patients. Data came from immunoSEQ multiplex PCR; TCRdb stores just in-frame clones and leaves some out. The sample has 400,000 to 450,000 clones, about 93% seen once; the top ten hold over 5.5%. The sample was PBMCs. Source of these receptors: a man in his forties with head and neck cancer.

This clone appeared a single time. The J gene is TRBJ1-6, the V gene TRBV2; 10 bases are shared with TRBD1. This CDR3 contains 15 residues. From germline, CDR1 is SNHLY and CDR2 FYNNEI. V was clipped by 4 bases and J by 8 bases; unmatched bases: 5. The CDR3 DNA follows: TGTGCCAGCAGTGGGCCGACAGGGGGCGATTCACCCCTCCACTTT. This sequence encodes CASSGPTGGDSPLHF.

The CDR3 is CASSPGQGAIQPQHF. CDR3 nucleotide sequence: TGCGCCAGCAGCCCCGGACAGGGGGCTATTCAGCCCCAGCATTTT. The chain links TRBV5-1 to TRBJ1-5; 11 bases map to TRBD1. The CDR3 totals 15 residues. After removal of 4 bases from V and 6 bases from J, the junction contained 6 bases not matched to a gene. Germline V gives CDR1 SGHRS, CDR2 YFSETQ.

A remark on this clone: Relative to the germline gene, one junction end is altered; a read error may explain this. The gene calls are TRBV9 and TRBJ1-3, with TRBD1 as a possible D gene (5 bases). The CDR3 has 14 residues. Looked up from germline, CDR1 is SGDLS and CDR2 is YYNGEE. The CDR3 loop is CARSVCRDGNTIYF. CDR3 bases: TGTGCCAGAAGCGTATGCAGGGATGGAAACACCATATATTTT.

This clone has just one count. J is TRBJ2-2 and V is TRBV19, with D unclear. This CDR3 is 14 amino acids long. Germline loops: CDR1 LNHDA, CDR2 SQIVND (reference sequence). Trimming stripped 5 bases from V and 8 bases from J, with 15 bases between. Here the CDR3 reads CASSLNTGVGELFF. In DNA, the CDR3 is TGTGCCAGTAGTCTCAACACTGGGGTGGGGGAGCTGTTTTTT.

V is TRBV30 and J is TRBJ1-4; no clear D gene. Germline assignment: CDR1 GTSNPN and CDR2 SVGIG (reference sequence). The CDR3 contains 13 residues. The V end was cut by 2 bases, the J end by 6 bases, with 10 bases between. The CDR3 nucleotides read TGTGCCTGGAGTCCCGGGTCCGATGAAAAACTGTTTTTT. It is translated as CAWSPGSDEKLFF.

This chain joins TRBV19 and TRBJ2-1; D remains ambiguous. The CDR3 extends over 15 amino acids. Trimming removed 3 bases from V and 0 bases from J, with 9 bases in between. Germline V gene lookup returns CDR1 LNHDA and CDR2 SQIVND (reference sequence). In nucleotides, the CDR3 is TGTGCCAGTAGTATCACGGGCAGCTCCTACAATGAGCAGTTCTTC. Translation gives CASSITGSSYNEQFF. The variable domain in full, completed from reference TRBV19 and TRBJ2-1, reads DGGITQSPKYLFRKEGQNVTLSCEQNLNHDAMYWYRQDPGQGLRLIYYSQIVNDFQKGDIAEGYSVSREKKESFPLTVTSAQKNPTAFYLCASSITGSSYNEQFFGPGTRLTVL.

The rearrangement joins TRBV7-8 to TRBJ1-5, with 10 bases matching TRBD1. With V trimmed by 5 bases and J by 6 bases, 10 bases remained unmatched. Germline V CDR1 and CDR2: SGHVS, FQNEAQ. This CDR3 has 16 residues. CDR3 protein: CASSIPTGGLTQPQHF. The CDR3 nucleotides read TGTGCCAGCAGCATACCGACAGGGGGCCTAACTCAGCCCCAGCATTTT.

V usage is TRBV30 and J usage is TRBJ1-4; 9 bases map to TRBD1. V dropped 2 bases and J dropped 4; count of bases not matched to a gene: 2. Germline CDR1 reads GTSNPN; CDR2 reads SVGIG (reference sequence). This CDR3 comprises 14 residues. The DNA of the CDR3 is TGTGCCTGGAGTCCGGACAGGGGTAATGAAAAACTGTTTTTT. Translation gives CAWSPDRGNEKLFF.

The V and J genes are TRBV7-2 and TRBJ2-7; TRBD2 agrees at 13 bases. Per the germline V gene, CDR1 is SGHTA and CDR2 is FQGNSA. CDR3 length equals 15 residues. With 5 bases clipped from V and 3 bases from J, the junction kept 4 bases outside the gene matches. For the CDR3, the DNA is TGTGCCAGCAGCCTAAGACTAGCGGGGGGCTACGAGCAGTACTTC. This translates into CASSLRLAGGYEQYF.

This chain connects TRBV11-1 to TRBJ1-2; TRBD1 is a possible D gene (6 bases). The CDR3 loop spans 13 amino acids. V was trimmed by 5 bases and J by 8 bases, leaving 15 bases between them. Germline V lookup: CDR1 SGHAT, CDR2 FQDESV (reference sequence). The CDR3 is CASSAIRGGGYTF. The CDR3 DNA is TGTGCCAGCAGCGCGATCCGGGGGGGCGGCTACACCTTC.

This rearrangement joins TRBV6-5 to TRBJ2-2, with D hard to call. Trimming took 7 bases from V and 0 from J, leaving 9 bases between them. The CDR3 runs 14 residues. Germline lookup yields CDR1 MNHEY and CDR2 SVGAGI. The CDR3 nucleotides are TGTGCCAGCACCCGCCTAGCGAACACCGGGGAGCTGTTTTTT. This sequence encodes CASTRLANTGELFF.

The chain carries TRBV28 and TRBJ2-7, with D possibly being TRBD1 (6 bases). There are 15 residues in the CDR3. The germline V gene has CDR1 MDHEN and CDR2 SYDVKM. Trimming took off 1 base at V and 3 bases at J, with 13 bases between the two ends. CDR3 amino acids: CASSLFRQGSYEQYF. The CDR3 nucleotides read TGTGCCAGCAGTTTATTTAGGCAGGGGAGCTACGAGCAGTACTTC.

This clone was seen a single time. The rearrangement uses TRBV5-4 and TRBJ2-2; possibly TRBD2 for D (5 bases). V was pared by 0 bases and J by 6 bases, with 9 bases between. The CDR3 has 14 residues. Germline loops: CDR1 SGHNT, CDR2 YYREEE (reference sequence). The CDR3 region has the DNA TGTGCCAGCAGCTTGGACGCCGGGGCCGGGGAGCTGTTTTTT. Translating gives CASSLDAGAGELFF.

The V call is TRBV2, the J call TRBJ2-3; the D is unclear. The CDR3 sequence is 16 residues long. Germline V gene lookup returns CDR1 SNHLY and CDR2 FYNNEI. V lost 3 bases and J lost 0, with 13 bases in between. The CDR3 spells CASSELGRTSTDTQYF. In DNA, the CDR3 is TGTGCCAGCAGTGAGCTGGGCAGGACCAGCACAGATACGCAGTATTTT.

The CDR3 region is CASSEGRVSEQYF. The CDR3 nucleotides read TGTGCCAGCAGTGAAGGCAGGGTTTCCGAGCAGTACTTC. The rearrangement links TRBV6-1 to TRBJ2-7; possibly TRBD1 for D (5 bases). This CDR3 has 13 amino acids. The germline gives CDR1 MNHNS, CDR2 SASEGT. The ends were cut back, 1 base at V and 6 bases at J, with 10 bases in the middle.

The chain uses TRBV28 and TRBJ1-1; 8 bases agree with TRBD1. J gave up 7 bases and V 6 bases, and 13 bases lay outside the gene matches. This CDR3 comprises 15 residues. Looked up from germline, CDR1 is MDHEN and CDR2 is SYDVKM. The CDR3 bases are TGTGCCAGCAGCCTATCCGGGACAGGAACCCATGAAGCTTTCTTT. It codes for CASSLSGTGTHEAFF.

J is TRBJ2-3 and V is TRBV28, with 10 bases that match TRBD1. Germline CDR1 and CDR2: MDHEN and SYDVKM. This CDR3 is built from 17 residues. The V segment lost 5 bases and the J segment 8 bases; nucleotides outside the gene matches: 16. The CDR3 DNA reads TGTGCCAGCAGTCAGCACCTCCGGGACAGGGGACGGGTTACGCAGTATTTT. Its protein is CASSQHLRDRGRVTQYF.

The chain has TRBV29-1 and TRBJ1-5; D call uncertain. Looked up from germline, CDR1 is SQVTM and CDR2 is ANQGSEA. V was shortened by 5 bases and J by 7 bases, with 12 bases between the two germline ends. The length of the CDR3 is 12 residues. CDR3 sequence (DNA): TGCAGCGTTTCTCAGAGTGGGCAGCCCCAGCATTTT. It encodes CSVSQSGQPQHF.

This chain links TRBV28 with TRBJ2-5; 8 bases match TRBD1. The CDR3 length is 15 residues. Germline V lookup: CDR1 MDHEN, CDR2 SYDVKM. V was pared by 5 bases and J by 2 bases, with 7 bases of the junction left unmatched. The CDR3 region has the DNA TGTGCCAGCAGTACGAGTGACAGGGGACAAGAGACCCAGTACTTC. Translation: CASSTSDRGQETQYF.

The rearrangement links TRBV12-3 or TRBV12-4 to TRBJ2-7, with D possibly TRBD2 on 5 matching bases. The CDR3 extends over 12 amino acids. V lost 3 bases and J lost 6, with 9 bases in between. CDR3 protein: CASSFGVREQYF. The CDR3, as DNA: TGTGCCAGCAGTTTCGGGGTTCGCGAGCAGTACTTC.

The genes are TRBV6-2 or TRBV6-3 and TRBJ2-5; D gene ambiguous. Germline CDR1 reads MNHEY; CDR2 reads SVGEGT. V was clipped by 2 bases and J by 1 base, with 2 bases between them. The CDR3 extends over 12 amino acids. In DNA, the CDR3 is TGTGCCAGCAGTTACATCCAAGAGACCCAGTACTTC. This sequence encodes CASSYIQETQYF.

The rearrangement uses TRBV7-9 and TRBJ2-7; TRBD2 might be the D (6 bases). Trimming took off 6 bases at V and 3 bases at J, with 24 bases between the two ends. In germline, CDR1 is SEHNR, CDR2 FQNEAQ (reference sequence). The CDR3 is 17 amino acids. The DNA for the CDR3 is TGTGCCAGCAGTGATGGTGGTCGGGGGAAACCCCACTACGAGCAGTACTTC. Translating it yields CASSDGGRGKPHYEQYF.

To note about this clone: The same CDR3 arises from other DNA sequences in this sample as well. The rearrangement uses TRBV5-1 and TRBJ1-3; D unclear. The CDR3 is made up of 15 amino acids. The V end lost 3 bases, the J end lost 0 bases, and 10 bases lay between the germline ends. Looked up from germline, CDR1 is SGHRS and CDR2 is YFSETQ. The CDR3 DNA sequence: TGCGCCAGCAGCTCCGACGGAAGCTCTGGAAACACCATATATTTT. Protein: CASSSDGSSGNTIYF.

This clone came up a few times. V gene TRBV5-1 combines with J gene TRBJ1-3, with D perhaps matching TRBD1 (6 bases). CDR1 and CDR2 (germline): SGHRS, YFSETQ. Trimming left V 0 bases short and J 0 bases short, with 10 bases between. The CDR3 covers 16 residues. CDR3 sequence reads: CASSLEQGDSGNTIYF. The CDR3 DNA follows: TGCGCCAGCAGCTTGGAACAGGGAGACTCTGGAAACACCATATATTTT.